This T cell receptor beta chain came from a study of cytomegalovirus exposure and HLA in healthy donors. This CDR3 comprises 14 residues. Vbeta (60) and Jbeta (13) primers were used in the PCR. Assay used: immunoSEQ multiplex PCR; TCRdb lists only in-frame clones, some missing. The sample lists 170,000 or so clones, 60% to 80% seen once, with about 13% in the top ten. The J gene is TRBJ2-7, the V gene TRBV21-1; the table's D call of TRBD1 was not tested on the DNA. TRBV21-1 is shown as a pseudogene. The sequencing input was PBMCs. This TCR was sampled from a woman in her fifties or sixties in good health and CMV-seropositive. CDR3: CASSKAPFTYEQYF. The CDR3 DNA reads as TGTGCCAGCAGCAAGGCCCCCTTCACCTACGAGCAGTACTTC.